This T cell receptor (beta chain) is from a study of shared clonotypes between healthy human individuals. Study-level results: Limitation of the genetic and exposure-history diversity represented came from the few donors. The authors expected sequencing depth to affect clonotype sharing among donors.

The germline V and J ends were trimmed by 2 bases and 7 bases, with 12 bases remaining between them. CDR1 is SQVTM, CDR2 ANQGSEA, per germline. CDR3 length: 13 amino acids. On this clone: No antigen is known for it.

Original processing notes: Filtering of immunoSEQ junctional sequences could not match full-length read filtering. Here immunoSEQ multiplex PCR was the method, and the copy in TCRdb shows in-frame clones only, minus some. V and J calls and clone size follow that table, whereas D and trimming were derived from the DNA. The sample records about 1.1 million clones, about 72% being singletons. The chain joins TRBV29-1 to TRBJ2-4, with D unclear. The source of this sequence is a man aged 18 to 35 in good health. Some clones in this sample may be carry-over from other donors' samples. The sequencing input was memory CD4+ T cells from PBMCs. The subset is: CD45RA-negative fraction. CDR3: CSVELESRNIQYF. The CDR3 DNA is TGCAGCGTTGAACTGGAGAGCAGGAACATTCAGTACTTC.